The rows below give T cell receptor beta chains drawn from one sample of a study of cytotoxic CD8 clonotypes in ibrutinib-treated CLL. Assay: immunoSEQ multiplex PCR; the TCRdb copy retains only in-frame clones and omits some. The data show about 300,000 clones, with roughly 67% seen just once and approximately 6% held by the top ten. Here the sequenced sample was PBMCs, taken after 36 months of ibrutinib treatment. The receptors here all came from a human donor with chronic lymphocytic leukemia. Each CDR3 is given with its conserved first and last residue. The D gene is left open where the match is weak. Size is stated for part of the rows, as once, few or many counts, or as a class when the clone is expanded.

D: -
size: -
V: TRBV25-1
J: TRBJ2-7
DNA: TGTGCCAGCAGTGAACACCTCGGTGGTTCCACCTACGAGCAGTACTTC
CDR3: CASSEHLGGSTYEQYF

D: -
size: -
V: TRBV5-6
J: TRBJ2-7
DNA: TGTGCCAGCAGCTTGTTAGCTTCCGAGCAGTACTTC
CDR3: CASSLLASEQYF

D: -
size: few
V: TRBV10-3
J: TRBJ2-2
DNA: TGTGCCATCAGTGTCCCCGGGAGTCTGACCGGGGAGCTGTTTTTT
CDR3: CAISVPGSLTGELFF

D: -
size: -
V: TRBV5-1
J: TRBJ2-2
DNA: TGCGCCAGCTACGACAGGAACACCGGGGAGCTGTTTTTT
CDR3: CASYDRNTGELFF

D: -
size: -
V: TRBV5-1
J: TRBJ2-3
DNA: TGCGCCAGCAGCTTGGATTCAGGACTCACAGATACGCAGTATTTT
CDR3: CASSLDSGLTDTQYF

D: -
size: -
V: TRBV11-2
J: TRBJ2-1
DNA: TGTGCCAGCAGCCACCCCGCAGTATCCAATGAGCAGTTCTTC
CDR3: CASSHPAVSNEQFF

D: -
size: -
V: TRBV7-6
J: TRBJ2-4
DNA: TGTGCCAGCAGCCAGTCAGGGGCCCTAGCCAAAAACATTCAGTACTTC
CDR3: CASSQSGALAKNIQYF

D: -
size: -
V: TRBV10-3
J: TRBJ1-5
DNA: TGTGCCATCAGTGAGGGGGGAGTTAATCAGCCCCAGCATTTT
CDR3: CAISEGGVNQPQHF

D: TRBD1
size: -
V: TRBV28
J: TRBJ1-3
DNA: TGTGCCAGCAGCTCAATGGGACAGGGGGGAAACACCATATATTTT
CDR3: CASSSMGQGGNTIYF

D: TRBD1
size: -
V: TRBV7-6
J: TRBJ1-1
DNA: TGTGCCAGCAGCGTAGGACAGGGGAACACTGAAGCTTTCTTT
CDR3: CASSVGQGNTEAFF

D: -
size: few
V: TRBV11-2
J: TRBJ2-3
DNA: TGTGCCAGCAGACCCAGTCCTAGCACAGATACGCAGTATTTT
CDR3: CASRPSPSTDTQYF

D: -
size: -
V: TRBV10-3
J: TRBJ2-7
DNA: TGTGCCCCCCACGGGACAACCAACGAGCAGTACTTC
CDR3: CAPHGTTNEQYF

D: -
size: few
V: TRBV5-1
J: TRBJ2-7
DNA: TGCGCCAGCAGCTTGGGGGGCCTCTACGAGCAGTACTTC
CDR3: CASSLGGLYEQYF

D: -
size: -
V: TRBV13
J: TRBJ1-2
DNA: TGTGCCAGCAGCTTAGGCAGGGGTGGCGACTATGGCTACACCTTC
CDR3: CASSLGRGGDYGYTF

D: TRBD2
size: -
V: TRBV11-2
J: TRBJ2-5
DNA: TGTGCCAGCAGCTTAGGGTCGAGCGGGGCCCCCGGGGCCCAGTACTTC
CDR3: CASSLGSSGAPGAQYF

D: TRBD1
size: -
V: TRBV19
J: TRBJ1-5
DNA: TGTGCCAGTACTCCAGTGACAGGGGTCGGTCAGCCCCAGCATTTT
CDR3: CASTPVTGVGQPQHF